Listed below are T cell receptor beta chains from one sample, sequenced in a study of regulatory T cells in long-lasting Graves disease. TCRdb recomputed calls from the multiplex PCR reads with MiXCR, one row per CDR3 protein. The profile covers roughly 350,000 distinct CDR3 sequences, with over 15% appearing a single time and roughly 30% taken by the ten largest. This sample was shared with a second study, whose subject was T cells in Graves' hyperthyroidism and ophthalmopathy.

Sequenced material: peripheral blood mononuclear cells (PBMCs), taken at new diagnosis, from a patient treated with antithyroid drugs. These receptors were collected from a man between 40 and 49 years old with Graves disease. The CDR3 runs from the conserved cysteine through the conserved F or W. A D gene is named only where the DNA matches it firmly. Some rows mark clone size as missing; the rest say once, few, many or name a class of expanded clone.

abundance: -; v_gene: TRBV9; d_gene: -; j_gene: TRBJ2-2; CDR3nt: TGTGCCAGCTCAACATCTACCGGGGAGCTGTTTTTT; CDR3aa: CASSTSTGELFF
abundance: many; v_gene: TRBV6-1; d_gene: -; j_gene: TRBJ2-7; CDR3nt: TGTGCCAGCAGTGTCAACTCCTACGAGCAGTACTTC; CDR3aa: CASSVNSYEQYF
abundance: many; v_gene: TRBV25-1; d_gene: -; j_gene: TRBJ1-6; CDR3nt: TGTGCCAGCACGTCGGGGTCCTATAATTCACCCCTCCACTTT; CDR3aa: CASTSGSYNSPLHF
abundance: many; v_gene: TRBV12-3/TRBV12-4; d_gene: -; j_gene: TRBJ2-2; CDR3nt: TGTGCCAGCAGTTTAGGCCAGGGAAGCGGGGAGCTGTTTTTT; CDR3aa: CASSLGQGSGELFF
abundance: many; v_gene: TRBV5-1; d_gene: TRBD1; j_gene: TRBJ1-1; CDR3nt: TGCGCCAGCAGCTTAGGGACAGGGAATGAAGCTTTCTTT; CDR3aa: CASSLGTGNEAFF
abundance: -; v_gene: TRBV11-2; d_gene: -; j_gene: TRBJ2-2; CDR3nt: TGTGCCAGCAGCAGCAGGGGAGGTACCGGGGAGCTGTTTTTT; CDR3aa: CASSSRGGTGELFF
abundance: many; v_gene: TRBV2; d_gene: TRBD1; j_gene: TRBJ2-1; CDR3nt: TGTGCCAGCAGTGCCGTCGGGACAGGGCCATACAATGAGCAGTTCTTC; CDR3aa: CASSAVGTGPYNEQFF
abundance: many; v_gene: TRBV9; d_gene: -; j_gene: TRBJ1-1; CDR3nt: TGTGCCAGCAGCGTAGGCCCTTACTCGAACACTGAAGCTTTCTTT; CDR3aa: CASSVGPYSNTEAFF
abundance: many; v_gene: TRBV5-1; d_gene: -; j_gene: TRBJ2-5; CDR3nt: TGCGCCAGCAGCTTCGGCAGCGAAGAGACCCAGTACTTC; CDR3aa: CASSFGSEETQYF
abundance: many; v_gene: TRBV12-3/TRBV12-4; d_gene: -; j_gene: TRBJ2-2; CDR3nt: TGTGCCAGCAGACCGAGGCGGAACACCGGGGAGCTGTTTTTT; CDR3aa: CASRPRRNTGELFF
abundance: few; v_gene: TRBV6-1; d_gene: -; j_gene: TRBJ1-3; CDR3nt: TGTGCCAGCACCCCGGGGGGAGGAAACACCATATATTTT; CDR3aa: CASTPGGGNTIYF
abundance: medium-sized; v_gene: TRBV27; d_gene: TRBD1; j_gene: TRBJ2-2; CDR3nt: TGTGCCAGTAGTAAGGGGGCAGGCACCGGGGAGCTGTTTTTT; CDR3aa: CASSKGAGTGELFF
abundance: many; v_gene: TRBV12-3/TRBV12-4; d_gene: -; j_gene: TRBJ1-5; CDR3nt: TGTGCCAGCAGTTTAGGCTCGGCGGGTCAGCCCCAGCATTTT; CDR3aa: CASSLGSAGQPQHF
abundance: few; v_gene: TRBV12-3/TRBV12-4; d_gene: TRBD1; j_gene: TRBJ1-6; CDR3nt: TGTGCCAGCAGTACTACCGGGACAGGGGAAAATTCACCCCTCCACTTT; CDR3aa: CASSTTGTGENSPLHF
abundance: many; v_gene: TRBV28; d_gene: -; j_gene: TRBJ1-6; CDR3nt: TGTGCCAGCATCGAAATCGGGGCGCGACGCGGACCCCTCCACTTT; CDR3aa: CASIEIGARRGPLHF
abundance: -; v_gene: TRBV5-1; d_gene: TRBD2; j_gene: TRBJ2-5; CDR3nt: TGCGCCAGCCGGCCGGGGGGTATCCAAGAGACCCAGTACTTC; CDR3aa: CASRPGGIQETQYF
abundance: many; v_gene: TRBV28; d_gene: TRBD2; j_gene: TRBJ2-1; CDR3nt: TGTGCCAGCAGTGCCTCGCCGGAGCGGGGACCCTACAATGAGCAGTTCTTC; CDR3aa: CASSASPERGPYNEQFF
abundance: many; v_gene: TRBV29-1; d_gene: -; j_gene: TRBJ2-7; CDR3nt: TGCAGCGTTGGTTGGCAGGGTAACGAGCAGTACTTC; CDR3aa: CSVGWQGNEQYF
abundance: many; v_gene: TRBV10-3; d_gene: -; j_gene: TRBJ2-3; CDR3nt: TGTGCCATCAGCCTAGGGGACGGGGGCACAGATACGCAGTATTTT; CDR3aa: CAISLGDGGTDTQYF
abundance: -; v_gene: TRBV14; d_gene: TRBD2; j_gene: TRBJ2-7; CDR3nt: TGTGCCAGCAGCCAAGGGGGGGGAGTGCGCGAGCAGTACTTC; CDR3aa: CASSQGGGVREQYF
abundance: many; v_gene: TRBV7-9; d_gene: -; j_gene: TRBJ2-7; CDR3nt: TGTGCCAGCAACACCCGAGGTTCGAGAGGCGAGCAGTACTTC; CDR3aa: CASNTRGSRGEQYF
abundance: -; v_gene: TRBV7-9; d_gene: -; j_gene: TRBJ2-1; CDR3nt: TGTGCCAGCACCCTCACTAGCTCCTACAATGAGCAGTTCTTC; CDR3aa: CASTLTSSYNEQFF
abundance: -; v_gene: TRBV30; d_gene: -; j_gene: TRBJ1-3; CDR3nt: TGTGCCTGGAGTGTTTTCGGGGGAACTGGAAACACCATATATTTT; CDR3aa: CAWSVFGGTGNTIYF